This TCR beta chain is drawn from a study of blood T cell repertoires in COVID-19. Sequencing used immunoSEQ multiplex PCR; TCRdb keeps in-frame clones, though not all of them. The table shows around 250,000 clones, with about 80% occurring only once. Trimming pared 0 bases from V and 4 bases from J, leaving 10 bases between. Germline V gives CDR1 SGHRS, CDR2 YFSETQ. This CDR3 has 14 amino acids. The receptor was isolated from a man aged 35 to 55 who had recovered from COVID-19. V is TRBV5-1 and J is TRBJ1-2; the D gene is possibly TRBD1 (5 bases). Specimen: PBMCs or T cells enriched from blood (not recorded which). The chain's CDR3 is CASSLAGTSYGYTF. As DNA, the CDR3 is TGCGCCAGCAGCTTGGCCGGGACTTCCTATGGCTACACCTTC.